Listed below are T cell receptor beta chains from one sample, sequenced in a study of cytomegalovirus exposure and HLA in healthy donors. The assay was immunoSEQ multiplex PCR, and TCRdb's table has in-frame clones only and misses some. The sample carries about 130,000 clones, roughly 87% recorded once. Sequencing used PBMCs. These receptors were obtained from a woman aged 18-29 years in good health and CMV-seronegative. The CDR3 runs from the conserved cysteine through the conserved F or W. The D gene is left open where the match is weak. For some rows the clone size is stated as once, few or many, or as a class when expanded; others skip it.

v_call,clone_size,d_call,j_call,cdr3_aa,cdr3_nt
TRBV15,.,TRBD1,TRBJ1-5,CATSRDRGPYSNQPQHF,TGTGCCACCAGCAGGGACAGGGGCCCATATAGCAATCAGCCCCAGCATTTT
TRBV7-6,.,TRBD2,TRBJ2-1,CASSLEGGLLREGLVEQFF,TGTGCCAGCAGCTTAGAGGGTGGGCTCTTGCGGGAGGGCCTAGTTGAGCAGTTCTTC
TRBV10-2,few,.,TRBJ1-5,CASSESSGNQPQHF,TGCGCCAGCAGTGAGTCGAGTGGCAATCAGCCCCAGCATTTT
TRBV11-2,.,TRBD1,TRBJ1-1,CASSRDRGTEAFF,TGTGCCAGCAGCCGGGACAGGGGCACTGAAGCTTTCTTT
TRBV1,.,.,TRBJ1-4,CTSTPQGPDEKLFF,TGCACCAGCACCCCACAGGGGCCGGATGAAAAACTGTTTTTT
TRBV2,.,TRBD2,TRBJ2-1,CASSGTSGSLEQFF,TGTGCCAGCAGTGGGACTAGCGGGAGCTTGGAGCAGTTCTTC
TRBV5-6,.,TRBD1,TRBJ1-3,CASSLEGAGGNTIYF,TGTGCCAGCAGCTTGGAGGGGGCAGGGGGAAACACCATATATTTT
TRBV28,.,.,TRBJ2-7,CASRTPGQAYEQYF,TGTGCCAGCAGGACGCCGGGACAAGCCTACGAGCAGTACTTC
TRBV10-2,once,TRBD2,TRBJ2-7,CASSDGGTSYEQYF,TGCGCCAGCAGTGACGGGGGGACCTCCTACGAGCAGTACTTC
TRBV7-2,once,TRBD1,TRBJ1-5,CASGQVGNQPQHF,TGTGCCAGCGGACAGGTTGGCAATCAGCCCCAGCATTTT
TRBV6-5,once,.,TRBJ2-1,CASSPIRGVDNEQFF,TGTGCCAGCAGCCCCATTCGGGGTGTAGACAATGAGCAGTTCTTC
TRBV5-5,.,.,TRBJ1-1,CASSFQGGTEAFF,TGTGCCAGCAGCTTCCAAGGGGGCACTGAAGCTTTCTTT
TRBV9,.,.,TRBJ2-7,CASSVENEQYF,TGTGCCAGCAGCGTGGAGAACGAGCAGTACTTC
TRBV2,.,TRBD1,TRBJ1-5,CASSKGTGFQPQHF,TGTGCCAGCAGCAAAGGGACAGGGTTCCAGCCCCAGCATTTT
TRBV9,.,.,TRBJ2-2,CATTATGGTGELFF,TGTGCCACCACGGCGACAGGCGGAACCGGGGAGCTGTTTTTT
TRBV7-2,.,.,TRBJ1-4,CASSLFGSSEKLFF,TGTGCCAGCAGCTTATTTGGTAGCTCCGAAAAACTGTTTTTT
TRBV18,.,.,TRBJ1-3,CASSRSGEQNTIYF,TGTGCCAGCTCACGTTCAGGGGAACAGAACACCATATATTTT
TRBV19,.,.,TRBJ1-2,CASSRAEGPANYGYTF,TGTGCCAGTAGCCGGGCAGAGGGCCCCGCCAACTATGGCTACACCTTC
TRBV6-5,once,TRBD2,TRBJ2-2,CASRYEREAGTGELFF,TGTGCCAGCAGATACGAGCGGGAGGCGGGCACCGGGGAGCTGTTTTTT
TRBV7-2,.,.,TRBJ2-2,CASRPMGDTGELFF,TGTGCCAGCAGACCAATGGGAGACACCGGGGAGCTGTTTTTT